The source of this T cell receptor beta chain is a study of T-cell memory formation after mild COVID-19. Study findings and constraints: Contracting CD4+ clones lay largely in CM and EM, with CD8+ ones residing in EMRA. Second-wave clones peaking on day 37 lacked confirmed SARS-CoV-2 specificity. Pre-infection memory held some responding clones, suggesting pre-existing cross-reactive T cells responded.

As for this clonotype: Its antigen remains unknown. A read error may account for a junction end that differs from germline.

Amplification by 5'RACE using constant-segment primers produced TCR alpha and TCR beta cDNA libraries that carried sample barcodes and UMIs. TCRdb analysed the 5' RACE reads with MiXCR anew, one entry per CDR3 protein. In the table there are under 150,000 distinct CDR3 sequences, 20% to 25% of which are singletons. The germline V gene encodes CDR1 SGHVS and CDR2 FQNEAQ. This CDR3 is 16 amino acids long. The TCR comes from a man in his late teens or twenties who had mild COVID-19 (a few samples of this study predate the infection). Cell type and time point are not known. Input material: PBMCs or a T cell subset sorted from them (not recorded which). The V and J genes are TRBV7-8 and TRBJ2-7; 9 bases match TRBD1. The CDR3 DNA is TGTGCCGGCAGCCCGAGTCCGGGACAGGGATCCTACGAGCAGTACTTC. It yields the protein CAGSPSPGQGSYEQYF. Together with reference TRBV7-8 and TRBJ2-7, the CDR3 gives the full variable domain: GAGVSQSPRYKVAKRGQDVALRCDPISGHVSLFWYQQALGQGPEFLTYFQNEAQLDKSGLPSDRFFAERPEGSVSTLKIQRTQQEDSAVYLCAGSPSPGQGSYEQYFGPGTRLTVT.